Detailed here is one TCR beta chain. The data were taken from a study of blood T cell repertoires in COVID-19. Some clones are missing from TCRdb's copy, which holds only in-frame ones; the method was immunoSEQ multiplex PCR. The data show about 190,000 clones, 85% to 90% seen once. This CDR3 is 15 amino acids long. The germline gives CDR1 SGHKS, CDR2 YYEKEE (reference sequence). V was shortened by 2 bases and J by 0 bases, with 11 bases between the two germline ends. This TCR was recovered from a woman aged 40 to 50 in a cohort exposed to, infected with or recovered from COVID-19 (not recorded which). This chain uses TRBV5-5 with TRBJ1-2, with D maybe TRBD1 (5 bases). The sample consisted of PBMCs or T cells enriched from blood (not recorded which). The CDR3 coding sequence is TGTGCCAGCAGCTTCGACAGCCGTTCTAACTATGGCTACACCTTC. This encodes CASSFDSRSNYGYTF.